The 27 T cell receptor beta chains reported below all come from one sample, sequenced in a study of neoadjuvant anti-PD-1 for oral cavity cancer. This sample's time point: after neoadjuvant nivolumab, at surgical resection. Measured with immunoSEQ multiplex PCR; TCRdb has only the in-frame clones, and not every one. This table has about 23,000 clones, 45% appearing once. The sample here was tumor tissue, taken after nivolumab (anti-PD-1) treatment. Receptors were obtained from a person aged 35 to 85 with oral cavity squamous cell carcinoma.

The chain has TRBV6-1 and TRBJ1-2; D is unresolved. The CDR3 length is 14 residues. CDR1 and CDR2 (germline): MNHNS, SASEGT. Trimming took off 6 bases at V and 0 bases at J, with 11 bases between the two ends. CDR3 amino acids: CASSPGSANYGYTF. CDR3 nucleotide sequence: TGTGCCAGCAGCCCCGGCAGCGCTAACTATGGCTACACCTTC.

This clone was found once. The chain couples TRBV28 to TRBJ2-7, with 8 bases that match TRBD1. Germline assignment: CDR1 MDHEN and CDR2 SYDVKM. Trimming removed 4 bases from V and 5 bases from J; junction bases left unmatched: 13. The CDR3 totals 16 residues. Written as DNA, the CDR3 is TGTGCCAGCAGTTCCCAGGGGGCGCTAAACGGGGACGAGCAGTACTTC. Protein sequence: CASSSQGALNGDEQYF.

This clone was seen a few times. The chain links TRBV2 to TRBJ1-1, with D possibly TRBD1 on 5 matching bases. Germline V lookup: CDR1 SNHLY, CDR2 FYNNEI. The V end was cut by 6 bases, the J end by 10 bases, with 18 bases between. The CDR3 runs 13 residues. The CDR3 nucleotides are TGTGCCAGCAGCCAACTGTGGGGGAGGACAGCTTTCTTT. Protein product: CASSQLWGRTAFF. Full variable domain (remainder filled in from reference TRBV2 and TRBJ1-1): EPEVTQTPSHQVTQMGQEVILRCVPISNHLYFYWYRQILGQKVEFLVSFYNNEISEKSEIFDDQFSVERPDGSNFTLKIRSTKLEDSAMYFCASSQLWGRTAFFGQGTRLTVV.

Sample share makes this clone medium-sized. The chain has TRBV5-5 and TRBJ1-1, with 8 bases identical to TRBD1. This CDR3 is built from 13 residues. V gave up 4 bases and J gave up 9 bases; unmatched junction bases: 8. CDR1 and CDR2 from the germline V gene are SGHKS and YYEKEE (reference sequence). This CDR3 is CASSPPGGAQAFF. The CDR3 DNA reads TGTGCCAGCAGCCCCCCAGGGGGCGCTCAAGCTTTCTTT.

This clone was seen many times. The chain uses TRBV2 and TRBJ2-2, with 7 positions matching TRBD1. The germline V gene encodes CDR1 SNHLY and CDR2 FYNNEI. This CDR3 has 14 amino acids. V trimming: 8 bases; J trimming: 5 bases; junction bases outside the gene matches: 8. The CDR3 DNA follows: TGTGCCAGCGTTAGACAGGGTAGAACCGGGGAGCTGTTTTTT. Protein sequence: CASVRQGRTGELFF.

The V and J genes are TRBV2 and TRBJ1-2; 8 bases align to TRBD1. CDR3 length equals 13 residues. CDR1 SNHLY and CDR2 FYNNEI come from the germline V gene. The J segment lost 8 bases and the V segment lost 4 bases, leaving 6 bases of the junction unmatched. The CDR3 DNA sequence: TGTGCCAGCAGTGGACAGGGGACTGTGGGCTACACCTTC. Protein product: CASSGQGTVGYTF.

The chain employs TRBV6-6 and TRBJ2-1; TRBD2 matches 9 bases. The CDR3 contains 15 residues. Per the germline V gene, CDR1 is MNHNY and CDR2 is SVGAGI (reference sequence). The V and J ends lost 4 bases and 6 bases, in that order; junction bases with no gene match: 7. The DNA for the CDR3 is TGTGCCAGCAGTTTCGCGGGGGGGCCGGGCAATGAGCAGTTCTTC. Its protein product is CASSFAGGPGNEQFF.

This chain joins TRBV5-6 and TRBJ2-5; 10 bases align to TRBD2. This CDR3 spans 16 amino acids. Germline V gene sequence: CDR1 SGHDT, CDR2 YYEEEE. V shed 0 bases, J shed 4 bases, and the junction held 6 bases outside the gene matches. The CDR3: CASSLAQRGGSETQYF. CDR3 coding DNA: TGTGCCAGCAGCTTGGCCCAGCGGGGGGGTTCAGAGACCCAGTACTTC.

This clone has only a few counts. This chain connects TRBV7-2 to TRBJ1-5; D not resolved. The V and J ends lost 3 bases and 1 base respectively, with 4 bases between them. The CDR3 is 13 amino acids. Germline lookup yields CDR1 SGHTA and CDR2 FQGNSA. The CDR3 region has the DNA TGTGCCAGCAGCTTTGAAAGCAATCAGCCCCAGCATTTT. It specifies CASSFESNQPQHF. The variable domain in full, completed from reference TRBV7-2 and TRBJ1-5, reads GAGVSQSPSNKVTEKGKDVELRCDPISGHTALYWYRQSLGQGLEFLIYFQGNSAPDKSGLPSDRFSAERTGGSVSTLTIQRTQQEDSAVYLCASSFESNQPQHFGDGTRLSIL.

This clone turned up a few times. V is TRBV28 and J is TRBJ2-7, with TRBD2 matching over 11 bases. The CDR3 is 13 residues long. Germline loops: CDR1 MDHEN, CDR2 SYDVKM. Trimming took 8 bases from V and 7 from J; bases not matched to a gene: 7. The DNA of the CDR3 is TGTGCCAGCGTCTTAGCGGGGGGGCGGGAGCAGTACTTC. Translation: CASVLAGGREQYF.

This clone was recorded a few times. The genes are TRBV5-1 and TRBJ1-1; maybe TRBD1 (5 bases). Germline CDR1 reads SGHRS; CDR2 reads YFSETQ. Between the trimmed V and J ends, which lost 4 bases and 10 bases, there was a span of 17 bases. CDR3 length: 13 amino acids. The CDR3 DNA follows: TGCGCCAGCAGCCCAGAAATGCAGGGATTAGCTTTCTTT. This sequence encodes CASSPEMQGLAFF. Variable domain in full (rest from reference TRBV5-1 and TRBJ1-1): KAGVTQTPRYLIKTRGQQVTLSCSPISGHRSVSWYQQTPGQGLQFLFEYFSETQRNKGNFPGRFSGRQFSNSRSEMNVSTLELGDSALYLCASSPEMQGLAFFGQGTRLTVV.

There are a few counts of this clone. V is TRBV11-3 and J is TRBJ2-5, with 7 bases that match TRBD2. The CDR3 covers 13 residues. J lost 5 bases, V lost 5 bases, and 5 bases had no gene match. Germline CDR1 and CDR2: SGHNT and YENEEA. As DNA, the CDR3 is TGTGCCAGCAGCCCCGCGGGGGTCGAGACCCAGTACTTC. Residues: CASSPAGVETQYF. Supplemented by reference TRBV11-3 and TRBJ2-5, the full variable domain reads EAGVVQSPRYKIIEKKQPVAFWCNPISGHNTLYWYLQNLGQGPELLIRYENEEAVDDSQLPKDRFSAERLKGVDSTLKIQPAELGDSAVYLCASSPAGVETQYFGPGTRLLVL.

V usage is TRBV5-1 and J usage is TRBJ2-5; 8 bases are a match to TRBD1. The CDR3 is 15 residues long. Trimming removed 4 bases from V and 5 bases from J; junction bases left unmatched: 10. Germline V gene lookup returns CDR1 SGHRS and CDR2 YFSETQ. Here the CDR3 reads CASSPRQGIRETQYF. Here the CDR3 DNA reads TGCGCCAGCAGCCCAAGACAGGGGATTAGGGAGACCCAGTACTTC.

This clone was seen a few times. This chain uses TRBV7-2 with TRBJ1-1; 11 bases are a match to TRBD1. This CDR3 is built from 15 residues. The V gene end was trimmed by 1 base and the J gene end by 3 bases; junction bases not matched to a gene: 1. The germline V gene encodes CDR1 SGHTA and CDR2 FQGNSA. This CDR3 reads CASSLVGQGDTEAFF. Here the CDR3 DNA reads TGTGCCAGCAGCTTAGTGGGACAGGGGGACACTGAAGCTTTCTTT.

The genes are TRBV7-8 and TRBJ2-7; D gene uncertain. Trimming took 1 base from V and 6 from J, leaving 10 bases between them. CDR1 and CDR2 (germline): SGHVS, FQNEAQ. The CDR3 extends over 13 amino acids. CDR3 coding DNA: TGTGCCAGCAGCTTAGGGGCCTTTCGCGAGCAGTACTTC. It codes for CASSLGAFREQYF.

The chain combines TRBV7-2 with TRBJ1-3; D is ambiguous. V dropped 5 bases and J dropped 1 base, with 15 bases sitting between them. From germline, CDR1 is SGHTA and CDR2 FQGNSA. This CDR3 has 16 residues. The CDR3 protein is CASSQTTGFSGNTIYF. The CDR3 bases are TGTGCCAGCAGCCAAACGACGGGGTTTTCTGGAAACACCATATATTTT.

This clone was recorded at least ten times. The chain joins TRBV11-2 to TRBJ2-1; no clear D. The CDR3 length is 15 residues. CDR1 and CDR2 from the germline V gene are SGHAT and FQNNGV. Trimming took 5 bases from V and 0 from J, leaving 11 bases between them. The CDR3 spells CASSQTTNSYNEQFF. The CDR3 bases are TGTGCCAGCAGCCAGACAACGAACTCCTACAATGAGCAGTTCTTC.

This clone has at least ten counts. V and J are TRBV28 and TRBJ2-2; 9 bases fit TRBD1. Trimming cost V 1 base and J 4 bases; bases outside gene matches: 7. The germline V gene has CDR1 MDHEN and CDR2 SYDVKM. This CDR3 is built from 17 residues. The CDR3 DNA is TGTGCCAGCAGTTTATCCCGGGGGACAGGGATCACCGGGGAGCTGTTTTTT. This gives the protein CASSLSRGTGITGELFF.

J is TRBJ2-7 and V is TRBV6-6; TRBD2 might be the D (7 bases). The CDR3 runs to 14 residues. Germline values: CDR1 MNHNY, CDR2 SVGAGI (reference sequence). Trimming stripped 11 bases from V and 2 bases from J, with 19 bases between. The CDR3 here is CAFRPAGGPYEQYF. CDR3 nucleotide sequence: TGTGCCTTTAGACCCGCCGGGGGGCCCTACGAGCAGTACTTC.

This clone was observed a few times. The genes are TRBV15 and TRBJ1-4; D uncertain. The germline V and J ends were trimmed by 3 bases and 3 bases, with 8 bases remaining between them. Per germline, CDR1 LNHNV and CDR2 YYDKDF (reference sequence). The CDR3 is made up of 14 amino acids. The CDR3 reads CATSSRNANEKLFF. The CDR3 bases are TGTGCCACCAGCAGCCGGAATGCTAATGAAAAACTGTTTTTT.

This chain links TRBV25-1 with TRBJ2-7, with a possible D match to TRBD1 (6 bases). There are 14 residues in the CDR3. Trimming stripped 4 bases from V and 4 bases from J, with 14 bases between. CDR1 MGHDK and CDR2 SYGVNS come from the germline V gene. The CDR3 sequence: CASSAQGMGYEQYF. The CDR3 DNA is TGTGCCAGCAGTGCACAGGGAATGGGATACGAGCAGTACTTC.

The chain links TRBV29-1 to TRBJ2-3; no reliable D call. V was trimmed by 0 bases and J by 2 bases, leaving 9 bases between them. This CDR3 spans 14 amino acids. The germline V gene has CDR1 SQVTM and CDR2 ANQGSEA. In DNA, the CDR3 is TGCAGCGTTGAAGAGGTCGGACCCACAGATACGCAGTATTTT. Its translation: CSVEEVGPTDTQYF.

V and J are TRBV6-6 and TRBJ2-2, with TRBD1 matching 8 bases. The CDR3 covers 15 residues. With 7 bases clipped from V and 2 bases from J, the junction kept 6 bases outside the gene matches. Germline assignment: CDR1 MNHNY and CDR2 SVGAGI (reference sequence). CDR3 in amino acids: CASIIDRGNTGELFF. As DNA, the CDR3 is TGTGCCAGCATCATAGACAGGGGAAACACCGGGGAGCTGTTTTTT.

In this sample, this clone turned up a few times. This chain uses TRBV6-1 with TRBJ1-5, with D uncertain. Trimming removed 6 bases from V and 3 bases from J, with 15 bases in between. Germline CDR1 is MNHNS and CDR2 is SASEGT. The CDR3 is 15 residues long. The DNA for the CDR3 is TGTGCCAGCAGCCGTTACGGACGGGACAATCAGCCCCAGCATTTT. Translated: CASSRYGRDNQPQHF.

The rearrangement uses TRBV25-1 and TRBJ1-2; TRBD1 matches 7 bases. V dropped 6 bases and J dropped 9; count of bases not matched to a gene: 7. Germline CDR1 reads MGHDK; CDR2 reads SYGVNS. The CDR3 covers 12 residues. Written as DNA, the CDR3 is TGTGCCAGCAGGGAAAACAGGGGTAGCTACACCTTC. Translated, it gives CASRENRGSYTF.

Only a few counts were recorded for this clone. The V call is TRBV7-2, the J call TRBJ1-2, with D maybe TRBD1 (6 bases). The V gene lost 5 bases and the J gene lost 7 bases, with 11 bases spanning the gap. This CDR3 has 12 amino acids. Germline CDR1 SGHTA, CDR2 FQGNSA. The CDR3 sequence is CASSENRVGYTF. The CDR3 DNA sequence: TGTGCCAGCAGCGAGAACAGGGTTGGCTACACCTTC.

The chain employs TRBV5-6 and TRBJ1-4, with 9 positions matching TRBD1. Germline V gene data show CDR1 as SGHDT and CDR2 as YYEEEE. The CDR3 totals 14 residues. V trimming: 4 bases; J trimming: 5 bases; junction bases outside the gene matches: 3. In DNA form, the CDR3 reads TGTGCCAGCAGCCACAGGGGGCTGAATGAAAAACTGTTTTTT. Protein sequence: CASSHRGLNEKLFF.